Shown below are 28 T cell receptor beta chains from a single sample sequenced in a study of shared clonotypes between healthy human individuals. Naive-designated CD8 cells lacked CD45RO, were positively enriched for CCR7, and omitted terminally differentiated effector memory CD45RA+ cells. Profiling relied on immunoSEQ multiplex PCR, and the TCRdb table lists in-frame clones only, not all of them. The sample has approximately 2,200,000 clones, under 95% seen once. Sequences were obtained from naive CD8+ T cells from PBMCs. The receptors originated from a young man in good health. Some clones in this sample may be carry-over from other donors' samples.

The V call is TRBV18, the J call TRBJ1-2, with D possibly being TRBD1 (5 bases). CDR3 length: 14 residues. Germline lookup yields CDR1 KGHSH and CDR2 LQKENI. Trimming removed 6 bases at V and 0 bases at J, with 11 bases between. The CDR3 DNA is TGTGCCAGCTCCGGGGACGGGACTAACTATGGCTACACCTTC. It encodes CASSGDGTNYGYTF.

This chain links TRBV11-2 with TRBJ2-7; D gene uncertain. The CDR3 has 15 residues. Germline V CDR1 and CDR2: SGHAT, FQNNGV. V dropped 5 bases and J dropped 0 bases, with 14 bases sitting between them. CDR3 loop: CASSPFQLSSYEQYF. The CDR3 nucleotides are TGTGCCAGCAGCCCCTTTCAGCTGAGCTCCTACGAGCAGTACTTC.

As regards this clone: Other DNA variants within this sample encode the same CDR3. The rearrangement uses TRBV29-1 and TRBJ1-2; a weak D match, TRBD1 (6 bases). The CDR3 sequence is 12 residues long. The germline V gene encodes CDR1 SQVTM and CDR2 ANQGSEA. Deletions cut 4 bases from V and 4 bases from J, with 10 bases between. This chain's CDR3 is CSVGGAVYGYTF. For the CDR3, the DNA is TGCAGCGTTGGGGGGGCTGTCTATGGCTACACCTTC.

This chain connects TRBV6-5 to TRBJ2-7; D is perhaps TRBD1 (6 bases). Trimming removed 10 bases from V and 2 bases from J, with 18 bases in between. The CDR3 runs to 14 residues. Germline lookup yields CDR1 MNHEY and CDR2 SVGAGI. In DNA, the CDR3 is TGTGCCACTGGGTACGGGACATTGCCCTACGAGCAGTACTTC. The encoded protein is CATGYGTLPYEQYF.

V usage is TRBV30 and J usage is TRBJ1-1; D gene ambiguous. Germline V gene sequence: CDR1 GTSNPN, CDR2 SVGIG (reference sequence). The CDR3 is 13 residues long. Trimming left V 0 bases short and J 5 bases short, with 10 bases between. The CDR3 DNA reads TGTGCCTGGAGTGTGGCGGTGAGGACTGAAGCTTTCTTT. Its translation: CAWSVAVRTEAFF.

The chain's CDR3 is CASSAPLSTDTQYF. DNA of the CDR3: TGTGCCAGCAGCGCCCCGTTAAGCACAGATACGCAGTATTTT. The V gene is TRBV11-2, the J gene TRBJ2-3, with unresolved D. This CDR3 region has 14 residues. Per the germline V gene, CDR1 is SGHAT and CDR2 is FQNNGV. Trimming removed 5 bases from V and 0 bases from J, with 9 bases in between.

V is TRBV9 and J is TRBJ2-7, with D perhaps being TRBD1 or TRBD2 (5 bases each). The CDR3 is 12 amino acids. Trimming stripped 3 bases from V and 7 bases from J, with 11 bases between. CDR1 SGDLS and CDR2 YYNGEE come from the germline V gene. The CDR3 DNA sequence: TGTGCCAGCAGCGACCGGGGCCCGGAGCAGTACTTC. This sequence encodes CASSDRGPEQYF. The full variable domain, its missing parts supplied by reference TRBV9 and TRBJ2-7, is DSGVTQTPKHLITATGQRVTLRCSPRSGDLSVYWYQQSLDQGLQFLIQYYNGEERAKGNILERFSAQQFPDLHSELNLSSLELGDSALYFCASSDRGPEQYFGPGTRLTVT.

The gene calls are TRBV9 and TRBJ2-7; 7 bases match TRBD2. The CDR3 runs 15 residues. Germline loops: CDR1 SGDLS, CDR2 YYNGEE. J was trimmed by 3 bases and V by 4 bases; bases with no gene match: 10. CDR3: CASSPHPASGYEQYF. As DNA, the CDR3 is TGTGCCAGCAGCCCACACCCAGCTAGCGGCTACGAGCAGTACTTC. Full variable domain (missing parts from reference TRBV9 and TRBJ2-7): DSGVTQTPKHLITATGQRVTLRCSPRSGDLSVYWYQQSLDQGLQFLIQYYNGEERAKGNILERFSAQQFPDLHSELNLSSLELGDSALYFCASSPHPASGYEQYFGPGTRLTVT.

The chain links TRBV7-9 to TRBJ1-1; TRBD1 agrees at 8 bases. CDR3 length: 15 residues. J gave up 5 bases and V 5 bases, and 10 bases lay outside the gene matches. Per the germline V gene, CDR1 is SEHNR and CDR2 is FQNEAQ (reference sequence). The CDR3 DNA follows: TGTGCCAGCAGCCCAGCCCAGGGGGCAGGGACTGAAGCTTTCTTT. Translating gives CASSPAQGAGTEAFF. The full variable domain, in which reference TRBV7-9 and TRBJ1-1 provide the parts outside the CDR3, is DTGVSQNPRHKITKRGQNVTFRCDPISEHNRLYWYRQTLGQGPEFLTYFQNEAQLEKSRLLSDRFSAERPKGSFSTLEIQRTEQGDSAMYLCASSPAQGAGTEAFFGQGTRLTVV.

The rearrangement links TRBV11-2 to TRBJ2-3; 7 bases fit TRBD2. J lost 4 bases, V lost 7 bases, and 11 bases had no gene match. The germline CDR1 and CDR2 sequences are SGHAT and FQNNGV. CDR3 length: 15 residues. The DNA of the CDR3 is TGTGCCAGCATCCTTCAAGTGGGAGGGCCAGATACGCAGTATTTT. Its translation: CASILQVGGPDTQYF.

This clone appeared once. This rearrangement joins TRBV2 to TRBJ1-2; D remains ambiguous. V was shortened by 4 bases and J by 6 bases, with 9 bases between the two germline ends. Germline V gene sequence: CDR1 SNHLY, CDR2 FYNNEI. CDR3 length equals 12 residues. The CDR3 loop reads CASSGLEHGYTF. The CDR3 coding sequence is TGTGCCAGCAGTGGCTTGGAACATGGCTACACCTTC.

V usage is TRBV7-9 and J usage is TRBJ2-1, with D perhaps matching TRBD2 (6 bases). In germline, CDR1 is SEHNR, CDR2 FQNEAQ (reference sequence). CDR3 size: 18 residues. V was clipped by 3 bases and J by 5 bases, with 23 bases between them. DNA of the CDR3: TGTGCCAGCAGCTTCCCTGTGGGGGGTGCGACAGAACACAATGAGCAGTTCTTC. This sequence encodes CASSFPVGGATEHNEQFF. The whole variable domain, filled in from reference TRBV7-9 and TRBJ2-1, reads DTGVSQNPRHKITKRGQNVTFRCDPISEHNRLYWYRQTLGQGPEFLTYFQNEAQLEKSRLLSDRFSAERPKGSFSTLEIQRTEQGDSAMYLCASSFPVGGATEHNEQFFGPGTRLTVL.

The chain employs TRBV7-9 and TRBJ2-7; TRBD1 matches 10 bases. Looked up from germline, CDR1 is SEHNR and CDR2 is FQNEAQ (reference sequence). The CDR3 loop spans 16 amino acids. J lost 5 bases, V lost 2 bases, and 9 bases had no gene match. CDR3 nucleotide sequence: TGTGCCAGCAGCTTACCCACCGGGACAGGGGACAACGAGCAGTACTTC. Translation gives CASSLPTGTGDNEQYF.

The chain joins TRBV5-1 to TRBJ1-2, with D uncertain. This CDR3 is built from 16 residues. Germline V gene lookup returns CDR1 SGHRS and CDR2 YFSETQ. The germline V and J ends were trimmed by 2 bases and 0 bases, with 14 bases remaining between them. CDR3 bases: TGCGCCAGCAGCTTTAATTCGGCGGATACTAACTATGGCTACACCTTC. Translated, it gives CASSFNSADTNYGYTF. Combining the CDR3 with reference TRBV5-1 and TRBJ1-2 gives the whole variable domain KAGVTQTPRYLIKTRGQQVTLSCSPISGHRSVSWYQQTPGQGLQFLFEYFSETQRNKGNFPGRFSGRQFSNSRSEMNVSTLELGDSALYLCASSFNSADTNYGYTFGSGTRLTVV.

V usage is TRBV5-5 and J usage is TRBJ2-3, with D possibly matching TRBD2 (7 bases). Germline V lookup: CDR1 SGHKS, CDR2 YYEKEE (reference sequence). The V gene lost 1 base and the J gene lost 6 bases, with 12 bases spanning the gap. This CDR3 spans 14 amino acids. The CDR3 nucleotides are TGTGCCAGCAGCTTGATCCGGGGGGCGGATACGCAGTATTTT. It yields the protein CASSLIRGADTQYF. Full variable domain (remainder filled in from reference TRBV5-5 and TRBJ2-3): DAGVTQSPTHLIKTRGQQVTLRCSPISGHKSVSWYQQVLGQGPQFIFQYYEKEERGRGNFPDRFSARQFPNYSSELNVNALLLGDSALYLCASSLIRGADTQYFGPGTRLTVL.

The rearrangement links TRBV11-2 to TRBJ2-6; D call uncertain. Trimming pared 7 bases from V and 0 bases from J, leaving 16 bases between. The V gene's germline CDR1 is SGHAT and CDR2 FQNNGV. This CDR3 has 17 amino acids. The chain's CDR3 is CASTPSSTVSGANVLTF. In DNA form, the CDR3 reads TGTGCCAGCACCCCGAGCTCTACCGTCTCTGGGGCCAACGTCCTGACTTTC.

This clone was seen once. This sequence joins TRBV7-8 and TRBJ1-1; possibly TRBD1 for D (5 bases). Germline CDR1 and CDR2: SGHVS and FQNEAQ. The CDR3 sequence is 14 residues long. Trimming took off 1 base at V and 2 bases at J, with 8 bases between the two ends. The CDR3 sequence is CASSLDWGNTEAFF. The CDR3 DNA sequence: TGTGCCAGCAGCTTAGATTGGGGCAACACTGAAGCTTTCTTT.

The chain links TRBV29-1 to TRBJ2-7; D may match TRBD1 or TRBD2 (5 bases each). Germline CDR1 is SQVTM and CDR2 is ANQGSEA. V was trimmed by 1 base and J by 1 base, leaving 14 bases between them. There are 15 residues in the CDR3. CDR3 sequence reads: CSVEVVGRGSYEQYF. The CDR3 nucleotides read TGCAGCGTTGAAGTGGTGGGACGAGGGTCCTACGAGCAGTACTTC.

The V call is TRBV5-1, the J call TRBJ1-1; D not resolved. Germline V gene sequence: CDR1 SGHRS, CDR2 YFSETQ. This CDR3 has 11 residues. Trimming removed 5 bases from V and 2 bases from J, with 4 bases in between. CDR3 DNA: TGCGCCAGCAGTCGAAACACTGAAGCTTTCTTT. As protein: CASSRNTEAFF.

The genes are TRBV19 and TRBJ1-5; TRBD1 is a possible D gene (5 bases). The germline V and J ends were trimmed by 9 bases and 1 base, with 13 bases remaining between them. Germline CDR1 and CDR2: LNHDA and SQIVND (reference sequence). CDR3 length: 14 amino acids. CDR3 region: CASAVRDSNQPQHF. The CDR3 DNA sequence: TGTGCCAGCGCCGTCAGGGACAGCAATCAGCCCCAGCATTTT.

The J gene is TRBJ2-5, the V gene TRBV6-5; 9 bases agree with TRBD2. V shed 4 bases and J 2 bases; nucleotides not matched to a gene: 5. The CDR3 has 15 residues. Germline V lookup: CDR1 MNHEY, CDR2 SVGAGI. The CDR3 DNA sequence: TGTGCCAGCAGTTTTCTTACTAGCGGGCAAGAGACCCAGTACTTC. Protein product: CASSFLTSGQETQYF.

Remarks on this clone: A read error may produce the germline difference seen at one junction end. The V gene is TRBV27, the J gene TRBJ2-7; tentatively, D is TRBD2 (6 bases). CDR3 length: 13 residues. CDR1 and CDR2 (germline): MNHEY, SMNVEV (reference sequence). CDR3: CASIRETAAYRDF. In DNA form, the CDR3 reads TGTGCCAGCATCCGGGAGACAGCAGCATACCGGGACTTC.

The CDR3 nucleotides read TGCGCCAGCAGCATCCCGACTAGCGGGTTTTCCTACGAGCAGTACTTC. This gives the protein CASSIPTSGFSYEQYF. V and J are TRBV5-1 and TRBJ2-7; 10 nucleotides match TRBD2. Trimming took 4 bases from V and 1 from J; bases not matched to a gene: 8. CDR1 is SGHRS, CDR2 YFSETQ, per germline. The CDR3 runs to 16 residues.

CDR3 DNA sequence: TGTGCCAGCAGCCAAGAGGGGGGAACAAGCTATGGCTACACCTTC. As protein: CASSQEGGTSYGYTF. This chain uses TRBV4-2 with TRBJ1-2; a possible D gene is TRBD1 (5 bases). Trimming cost V 0 bases and J 4 bases, with 12 bases left between them. Germline V CDR1 and CDR2: LGHNA, YNFKEQ. The length of the CDR3 is 15 residues.

The CDR3 DNA sequence: TGTGCCAGCAGTAATGTTTTAAGCGGGAGGGATCTCTGGGGCACAGATACGCAGTATTTT. Protein: CASSNVLSGRDLWGTDTQYF. J is TRBJ2-3 and V is TRBV28; 10 bases are a match to TRBD2. Germline V gene lookup returns CDR1 MDHEN and CDR2 SYDVKM. Unmatched junction bases numbered 18, after V lost 5 bases and J lost 1 base. The CDR3 is 20 amino acids.

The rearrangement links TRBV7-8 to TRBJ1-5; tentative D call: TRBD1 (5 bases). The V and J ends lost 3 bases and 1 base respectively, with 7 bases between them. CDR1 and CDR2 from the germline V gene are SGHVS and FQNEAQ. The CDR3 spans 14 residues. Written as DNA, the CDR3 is TGTGCCAGCAGCTTCCGGGGGAGCAATCAGCCCCAGCATTTT. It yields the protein CASSFRGSNQPQHF.

The CDR3 reads CASSRRSKEFTEAFF. Here the CDR3 DNA reads TGCGCCAGCTCCCGTCGGAGTAAGGAATTTACTGAAGCTTTCTTT. The chain carries TRBV10-2 and TRBJ1-1, with D unclear. V shed 8 bases and J shed 5 bases, with 21 bases lying between them. This CDR3 has 15 amino acids. CDR1 is WSHSY and CDR2 is SAAADI in the germline V gene.

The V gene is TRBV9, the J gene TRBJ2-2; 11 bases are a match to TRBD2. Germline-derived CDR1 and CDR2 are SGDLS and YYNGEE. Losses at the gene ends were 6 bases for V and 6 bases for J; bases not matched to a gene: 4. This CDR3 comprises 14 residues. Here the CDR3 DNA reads TGTGCCAGCACCAGTAGCGGGAGGGCCGGGGAGCTGTTTTTT. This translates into CASTSSGRAGELFF.